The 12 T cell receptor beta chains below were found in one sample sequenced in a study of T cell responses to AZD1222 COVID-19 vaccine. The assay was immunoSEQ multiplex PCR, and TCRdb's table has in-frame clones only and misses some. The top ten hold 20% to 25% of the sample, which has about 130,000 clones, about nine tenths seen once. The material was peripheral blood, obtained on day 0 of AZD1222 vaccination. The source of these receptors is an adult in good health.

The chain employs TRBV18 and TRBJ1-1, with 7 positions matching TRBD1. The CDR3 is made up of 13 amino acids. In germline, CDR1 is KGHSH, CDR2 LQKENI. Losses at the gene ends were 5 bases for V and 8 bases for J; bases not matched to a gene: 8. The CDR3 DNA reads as TGTGCCAGCTCAAGGGGGCCCCGGGCGGAAGCTTTCTTT. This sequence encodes CASSRGPRAEAFF.

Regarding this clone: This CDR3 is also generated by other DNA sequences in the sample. The CDR3 nucleotides read TGTGCCAGCAGTTTATCCTACAATGAGCAGTTCTTC. Encoded protein: CASSLSYNEQFF. This sequence joins TRBV28 and TRBJ2-1; D not resolved. Germline V lookup: CDR1 MDHEN, CDR2 SYDVKM. The CDR3 has 12 amino acids. V was trimmed by 1 base and J by 2 bases, leaving 0 bases between them.

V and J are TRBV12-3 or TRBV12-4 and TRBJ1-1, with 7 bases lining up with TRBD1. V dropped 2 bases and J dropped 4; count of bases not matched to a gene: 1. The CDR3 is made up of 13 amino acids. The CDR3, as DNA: TGTGCCAGCAGTTTACAGGGGGGCACTGAAGCTTTCTTT. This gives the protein CASSLQGGTEAFF.

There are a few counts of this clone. For the CDR3, the DNA is TGTGCCAGCAGAACCCTCAGACGGGGCGCGAACACTGAAGCTTTCTTT. This gives the protein CASRTLRRGANTEAFF. The V gene is TRBV5-8, the J gene TRBJ1-1; D may be TRBD1 (5 bases). Trimming cost V 5 bases and J 1 base, with 18 bases left between them. CDR3 size: 16 residues. The germline V gene encodes CDR1 SGHTS and CDR2 YDEGEE.

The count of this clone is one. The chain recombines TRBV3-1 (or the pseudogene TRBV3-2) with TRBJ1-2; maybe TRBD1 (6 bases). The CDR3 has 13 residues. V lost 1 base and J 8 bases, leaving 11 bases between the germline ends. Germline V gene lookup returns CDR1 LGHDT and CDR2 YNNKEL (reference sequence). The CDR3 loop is CASSQVRDRGYTF. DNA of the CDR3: TGTGCCAGCAGCCAAGTAAGAGACAGGGGCTACACCTTC.

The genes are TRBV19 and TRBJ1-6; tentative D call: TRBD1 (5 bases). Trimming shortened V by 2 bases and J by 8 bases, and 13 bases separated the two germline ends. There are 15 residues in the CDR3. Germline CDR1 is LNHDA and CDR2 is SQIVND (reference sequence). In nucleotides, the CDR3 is TGTGCCAGTAGTATATATTCCGGGGCGGATTCACCCCTCCACTTT. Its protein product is CASSIYSGADSPLHF.

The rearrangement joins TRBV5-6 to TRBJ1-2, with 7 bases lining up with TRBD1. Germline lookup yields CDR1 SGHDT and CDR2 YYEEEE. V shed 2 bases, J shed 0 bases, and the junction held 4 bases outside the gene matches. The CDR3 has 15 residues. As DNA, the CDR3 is TGTGCCAGCAGCTTAGGGGACAGAACTAACTATGGCTACACCTTC. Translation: CASSLGDRTNYGYTF.

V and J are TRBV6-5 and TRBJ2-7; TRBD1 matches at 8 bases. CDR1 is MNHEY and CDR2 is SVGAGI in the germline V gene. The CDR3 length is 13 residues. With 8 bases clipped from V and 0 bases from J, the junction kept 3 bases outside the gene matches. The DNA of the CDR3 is TGTGCCAGCCGACAGGGGCCCTCCTACGAGCAGTACTTC. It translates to CASRQGPSYEQYF.

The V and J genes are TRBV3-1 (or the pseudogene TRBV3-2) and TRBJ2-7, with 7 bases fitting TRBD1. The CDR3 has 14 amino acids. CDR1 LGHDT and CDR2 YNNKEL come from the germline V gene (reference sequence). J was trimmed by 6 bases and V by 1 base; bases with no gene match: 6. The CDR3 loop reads CASSQGYRGGEQYF. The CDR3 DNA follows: TGTGCCAGCAGCCAAGGTTACAGGGGTGGCGAGCAGTACTTC.

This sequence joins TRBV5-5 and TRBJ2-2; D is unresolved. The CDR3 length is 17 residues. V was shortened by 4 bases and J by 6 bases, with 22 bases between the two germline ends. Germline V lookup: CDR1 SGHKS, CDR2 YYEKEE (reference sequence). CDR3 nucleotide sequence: TGTGCCAGCAGCACGACGGGTTATTTGGGTCGGTCCGGGGAGCTGTTTTTT. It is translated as CASSTTGYLGRSGELFF.

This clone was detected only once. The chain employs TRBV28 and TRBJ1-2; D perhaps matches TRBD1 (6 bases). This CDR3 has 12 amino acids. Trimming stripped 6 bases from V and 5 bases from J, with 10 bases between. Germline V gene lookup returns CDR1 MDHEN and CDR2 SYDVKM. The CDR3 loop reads CASRTQGYGYTF. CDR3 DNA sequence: TGTGCCAGCAGGACCCAGGGGTATGGCTACACCTTC.

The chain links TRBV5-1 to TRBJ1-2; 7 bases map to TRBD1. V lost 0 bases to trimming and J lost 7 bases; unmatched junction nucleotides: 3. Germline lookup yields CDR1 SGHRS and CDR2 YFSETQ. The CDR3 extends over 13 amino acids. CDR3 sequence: CASSLVGQLGYTF. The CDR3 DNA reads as TGCGCCAGCAGCTTGGTGGGACAGCTTGGCTACACCTTC.